This is a list of T cell receptor beta chains from one sample in a study of T cells in Graves' hyperthyroidism and ophthalmopathy. TCRdb called the multiplex PCR reads again in MiXCR, with one record for every CDR3 protein. The table records a few hundred thousand distinct CDR3 sequences, around 14% of them present only once. Sequencing was carried out using blood. These receptors originate from a woman in her 30s with Graves' hyperthyroidism. Both conserved end residues are part of each CDR3. A D gene is named only where the DNA matches it firmly. Size is stated for part of the rows, as once, few or many counts, or as a class when the clone is expanded.

D gene: .
J gene: TRBJ1-2
clone size: .
V gene: TRBV14
CDR3 protein: CASSPLTGSGYTF
CDR3 DNA: TGTGCCAGCAGCCCGCTGACCGGGTCTGGCTACACCTTC

D gene: TRBD1
J gene: TRBJ1-1
clone size: .
V gene: TRBV2
CDR3 protein: CASSDGTGEAFF
CDR3 DNA: TGTGCCAGCAGTGACGGGACAGGTGAAGCTTTCTTT

D gene: .
J gene: TRBJ2-3
clone size: .
V gene: TRBV6-2/TRBV6-3
CDR3 protein: CASSYSKDGSWNTDTQYF
CDR3 DNA: TGTGCCAGCAGTTACTCGAAGGATGGATCATGGAACACAGATACGCAGTATTTT

D gene: .
J gene: TRBJ2-3
clone size: .
V gene: TRBV3-1
CDR3 protein: CASSQDISTDTQYF
CDR3 DNA: TGTGCCAGCAGCCAAGATATAAGCACAGATACGCAGTATTTT

D gene: .
J gene: TRBJ2-5
clone size: .
V gene: TRBV6-1
CDR3 protein: CASSKEGVSYF
CDR3 DNA: TGTGCCAGCAGCAAAGAGGGTGTCTCCTACTTC

D gene: TRBD2
J gene: TRBJ2-2
clone size: many
V gene: TRBV24-1
CDR3 protein: CATSDPTSGTNTGELFF
CDR3 DNA: TGTGCCACCAGTGACCCTACTAGCGGGACGAACACCGGGGAGCTGTTTTTT

D gene: TRBD1
J gene: TRBJ1-4
clone size: .
V gene: TRBV7-2
CDR3 protein: CASSPYSGQAKLFF
CDR3 DNA: TGTGCCAGCAGCCCTTATTCGGGACAGGCAAAACTGTTTTTT

D gene: .
J gene: TRBJ2-1
clone size: .
V gene: TRBV24-1
CDR3 protein: CATSEEAYNEQFF
CDR3 DNA: TGTGCCACCAGTGAGGAGGCCTACAATGAGCAGTTCTTC

D gene: .
J gene: TRBJ2-1
clone size: many
V gene: TRBV27
CDR3 protein: CASGRYNEQFF
CDR3 DNA: TGTGCCAGCGGCAGATACAATGAGCAGTTCTTC

D gene: .
J gene: TRBJ1-1
clone size: .
V gene: TRBV11-2
CDR3 protein: CASSFGRSTEAFF
CDR3 DNA: TGTGCCAGCAGCTTTGGACGGTCCACTGAAGCTTTCTTT

D gene: TRBD2
J gene: TRBJ2-1
clone size: .
V gene: TRBV4-2
CDR3 protein: CASSLVLAVGNEQFF
CDR3 DNA: TGTGCCAGCAGCCTAGTACTAGCGGTTGGCAATGAGCAGTTCTTC

D gene: .
J gene: TRBJ2-2
clone size: many
V gene: TRBV5-1
CDR3 protein: CASSRVTPNTGELFF
CDR3 DNA: TGCGCCAGCAGCAGGGTGACACCGAACACCGGGGAGCTGTTTTTT

D gene: TRBD1
J gene: TRBJ1-4
clone size: many
V gene: TRBV7-9
CDR3 protein: CASSFPRTGEEKLFF
CDR3 DNA: TGTGCCAGCAGCTTTCCTCGGACAGGGGAGGAAAAACTGTTTTTT

D gene: TRBD1
J gene: TRBJ1-5
clone size: many
V gene: TRBV28
CDR3 protein: CASRALGTGAAQPQHF
CDR3 DNA: TGTGCCAGCAGAGCACTTGGGACAGGGGCGGCTCAGCCCCAGCATTTT